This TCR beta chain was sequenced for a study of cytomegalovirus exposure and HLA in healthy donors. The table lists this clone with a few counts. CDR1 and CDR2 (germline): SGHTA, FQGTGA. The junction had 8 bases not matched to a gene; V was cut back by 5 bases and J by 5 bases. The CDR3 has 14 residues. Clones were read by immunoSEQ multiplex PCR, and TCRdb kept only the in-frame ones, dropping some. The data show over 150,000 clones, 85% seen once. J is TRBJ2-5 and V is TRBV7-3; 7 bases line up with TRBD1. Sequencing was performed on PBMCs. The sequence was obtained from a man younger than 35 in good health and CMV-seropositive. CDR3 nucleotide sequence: TGTGCCAGCAGCCCGACAGGGTCGGAGGAGACCCAGTACTTC. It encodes CASSPTGSEETQYF.